This TCR beta chain derives from a study of sequential checkpoint blockade in melanoma. Across the whole study: Arm A got nivolumab then ipilimumab; arm B the reverse, 1:1. Maintenance nivolumab came after either treatment sequence.

Treatment: randomized to nivolumab then ipilimumab (arm A) or the reverse (arm B). None of the patients previously received DNA-damaging chemotherapy. From thawed PBMCs, live CD3+CD8+ cells negative for CD19 and CD56 were sorted. Profiling relied on immunoSEQ multiplex PCR, and the TCRdb table lists in-frame clones only, not all of them. In the table there are 25,000 to 35,000 clones, over 80% of which are singletons. Germline V gene data show CDR1 as MNHEY and CDR2 as SVGAGI. The CDR3 consists of 10 residues. V dropped 8 bases and J dropped 10 bases, with 12 bases sitting between them. The input for sequencing was CD8+ T cells sorted from blood (inferred from file names), taken from a patient given nivolumab and ipilimumab in sequence. The chain carries TRBV6-5 and TRBJ2-7; D remains ambiguous. The origin of this receptor is a human donor with melanoma. CDR3 loop: CASGYSLQYF. CDR3 in DNA: TGTGCCAGCGGCTACAGCCTACAGTACTTC.